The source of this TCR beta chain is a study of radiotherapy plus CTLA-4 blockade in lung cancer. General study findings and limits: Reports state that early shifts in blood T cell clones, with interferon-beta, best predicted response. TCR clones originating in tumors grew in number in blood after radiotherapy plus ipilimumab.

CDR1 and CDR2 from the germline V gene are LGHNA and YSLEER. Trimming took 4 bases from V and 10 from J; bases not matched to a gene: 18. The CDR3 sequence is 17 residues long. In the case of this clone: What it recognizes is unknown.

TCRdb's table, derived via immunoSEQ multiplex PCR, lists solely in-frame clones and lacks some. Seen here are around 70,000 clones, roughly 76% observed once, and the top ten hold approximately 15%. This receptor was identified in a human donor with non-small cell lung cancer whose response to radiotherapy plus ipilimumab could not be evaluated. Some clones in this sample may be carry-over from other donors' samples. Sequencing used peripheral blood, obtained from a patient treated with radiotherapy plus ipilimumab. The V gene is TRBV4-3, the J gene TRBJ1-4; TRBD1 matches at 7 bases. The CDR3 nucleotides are TGCGCCAGCAGCCCCCTTCGATATGGGACAGTGGTGGGAAAACTGTTTTTT. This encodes CASSPLRYGTVVGKLFF.